A single sample is the source of the 10 T cell receptor beta chains below, sequenced in a study of blood T cell repertoires in COVID-19. The repertoire was sequenced with immunoSEQ multiplex PCR; TCRdb's copy has only in-frame clones and lacks some. The data contain 300,000 to 450,000 clones, about 90% of them seen just once; the ten biggest clones take up roughly 2%. The specimen was PBMCs or T cells enriched from blood (not recorded which). The receptors were gathered from a man in his forties in a cohort exposed to, infected with or recovered from COVID-19 (not recorded which).

CDR3 in DNA: TGTGCCAGCAGCTTGGAGCGGGGGTACCAAGAGACCCAGTACTTC. Its translation is CASSLERGYQETQYF. The gene calls are TRBV7-9 and TRBJ2-5; 8 bases match TRBD2. V dropped 3 bases and J dropped 0; count of bases not matched to a gene: 3. Looked up from germline, CDR1 is SEHNR and CDR2 is FQNEAQ (reference sequence). The CDR3 runs to 15 residues.

This chain connects TRBV5-1 to TRBJ2-4, with TRBD2 as a possible D gene (5 bases). The ends were cut back, 0 bases at V and 6 bases at J, with 10 bases in the middle. Germline V gene sequence: CDR1 SGHRS, CDR2 YFSETQ. The CDR3 runs to 14 residues. The DNA of the CDR3 is TGCGCCAGCAGCTTGGCCTCCGGGGTAAACATTCAGTACTTC. Translation: CASSLASGVNIQYF.

The chain is built from TRBV5-1 and TRBJ1-1, with D hard to call. Per germline, CDR1 SGHRS and CDR2 YFSETQ. CDR3 size: 13 residues. With 1 base removed from V and 7 bases from J, the gap between germline ends came to 11 bases. DNA for the CDR3: TGCGCCAGCAGCTTGTCCCTTCGGGGTGAAGCTTTCTTT. Protein: CASSLSLRGEAFF. Looking up the rest from reference TRBV5-1 and TRBJ1-1 gives the full variable domain: KAGVTQTPRYLIKTRGQQVTLSCSPISGHRSVSWYQQTPGQGLQFLFEYFSETQRNKGNFPGRFSGRQFSNSRSEMNVSTLELGDSALYLCASSLSLRGEAFFGQGTRLTVV.

The chain recombines TRBV5-1 with TRBJ1-1, with 8 bases lining up with TRBD1. Germline CDR1 reads SGHRS; CDR2 reads YFSETQ. The CDR3 has 16 amino acids. The junction had 13 bases not matched to a gene; V was cut back by 4 bases and J by 5 bases. The CDR3 protein is CASSPNWQGAGTEAFF. The DNA for the CDR3 is TGCGCCAGCAGCCCGAATTGGCAGGGGGCTGGAACTGAAGCTTTCTTT.

This clone was seen a handful of times. The J gene is TRBJ1-3, the V gene TRBV25-1; TRBD1 matches 8 bases. The CDR3 length is 15 residues. Germline V gene data show CDR1 as MGHDK and CDR2 as SYGVNS. Trimming took 3 bases from V and 5 from J; bases not matched to a gene: 6. This CDR3 is CASSDLTGGRNTIYF. CDR3 coding DNA: TGTGCCAGCAGTGATCTAACAGGGGGGCGAAACACCATATATTTT.

This chain joins TRBV24-1 and TRBJ1-1; the D gene is possibly TRBD1 (6 bases). The CDR3 extends over 17 amino acids. From germline, CDR1 is KGHDR and CDR2 SFDVKD. V gave up 1 base and J gave up 4 bases, with 18 bases separating them. The CDR3 region is CATSDLSPGAGGTEAFF. The CDR3 DNA reads as TGTGCCACCAGTGATTTAAGTCCGGGGGCGGGGGGCACTGAAGCTTTCTTT.

The rearrangement uses TRBV27 and TRBJ1-2; tentative D call: TRBD1 (6 bases). The germline gives CDR1 MNHEY, CDR2 SMNVEV (reference sequence). CDR3 length equals 14 residues. V was pared by 5 bases and J by 2 bases, with 12 bases between. As DNA, the CDR3 is TGTGCCAGCAGTCAATTGACAGGCAACTATGGCTACACCTTC. It yields the protein CASSQLTGNYGYTF.

This clone has a handful of counts. This chain links TRBV27 with TRBJ1-5, with no clear D. Germline CDR1 and CDR2: MNHEY and SMNVEV (reference sequence). Deletions cut 7 bases from V and 4 bases from J, with 8 bases between. This CDR3 is 12 amino acids long. DNA of the CDR3: TGTGCCAGCATGAGGGTAAATCAGCCCCAGCATTTT. Protein sequence: CASMRVNQPQHF.

V is TRBV7-6 and J is TRBJ2-5, with D possibly being TRBD1 (5 bases). Germline V gene sequence: CDR1 SGHVS, CDR2 FNYEAQ. Trimming shortened V by 0 bases and J by 2 bases, and 13 bases separated the two germline ends. CDR3 size: 16 residues. DNA of the CDR3: TGTGCCAGCAGCTTAGCGCGGTATAGGGGACAAGAGACCCAGTACTTC. Translating gives CASSLARYRGQETQYF.

V is TRBV2 and J is TRBJ2-7, with D perhaps TRBD1 (5 bases). This CDR3 has 14 residues. V was cut by 0 bases and J by 3 bases, with 9 bases left in between. CDR1 and CDR2 (germline): SNHLY, FYNNEI. The CDR3 DNA reads as TGTGCCAGCAGTGAAGCGGGGCTTCGCTACGAGCAGTACTTC. Its translation is CASSEAGLRYEQYF.